This T cell receptor beta chain came from a study of T cell responses to AZD1222 COVID-19 vaccine. Germline V gives CDR1 LNHDA, CDR2 SQIVND (reference sequence). The CDR3 sequence is 15 residues long. Unmatched junction bases numbered 9, after V lost 8 bases and J lost 0 bases. Whole-study results and caveats: Repertoire collection took place solely once the T cell response had peaked. Elevations in Spike-specific TCR breadth and depth followed administration of two AZD1222 doses. Spike as a whole was targeted by vaccine-associated CD4 TCRs, dominant at 160-218 and 743-854.

Points on this clone: Its antigen is currently unknown.

Here immunoSEQ multiplex PCR was the method, and the copy in TCRdb shows in-frame clones only, minus some. The table shows over 150,000 clones, with approximately 87% occurring only once. J is TRBJ2-5 and V is TRBV19, with 7 positions matching TRBD1. The sequence came from an adult in good health. The starting material was peripheral blood, obtained on day 0 of MenACWY control vaccination. CDR3 residues: CASSPAGTDQETQYF. CDR3 DNA: TGTGCCAGTTCACCCGCAGGGACAGACCAAGAGACCCAGTACTTC.